This T cell receptor (beta chain) was identified in a study of tumor T cells in aggressive B-cell lymphoma. This CDR3 comprises 13 residues. Per the germline V gene, CDR1 is SGHDT and CDR2 is YYEEEE. Trimming cost V 3 bases and J 1 base, with 7 bases left between them. Sequencing was performed with immunoSEQ multiplex PCR; in TCRdb, only in-frame clones are kept and a portion is missing. Of roughly 10,000 clones detected, nearly 95% appear once; the ten largest clones hold approximately 3%. The chain combines TRBV5-6 with TRBJ2-5, with D possibly matching TRBD2 (5 bases). The sequenced sample consisted of tumor tissue. This TCR was recovered from an adult with diffuse large B cell lymphoma. CDR3 sequence (DNA): TGTGCCAGCAGCTGGCGGGTCCAAGAGACCCAGTACTTC. Residues: CASSWRVQETQYF.